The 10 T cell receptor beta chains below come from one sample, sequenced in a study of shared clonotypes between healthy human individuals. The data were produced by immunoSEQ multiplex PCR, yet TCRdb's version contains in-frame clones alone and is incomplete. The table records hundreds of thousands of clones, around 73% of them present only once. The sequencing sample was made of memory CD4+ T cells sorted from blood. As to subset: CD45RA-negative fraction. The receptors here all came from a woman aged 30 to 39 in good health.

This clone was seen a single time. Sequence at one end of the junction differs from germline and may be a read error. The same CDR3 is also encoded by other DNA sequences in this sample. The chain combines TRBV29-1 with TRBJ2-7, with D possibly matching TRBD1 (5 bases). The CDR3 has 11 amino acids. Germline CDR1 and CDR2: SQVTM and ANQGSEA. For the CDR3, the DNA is TGCAGCGTCGAAGACAGCTACGAGCAGTACTTC. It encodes CSVEDSYEQYF.

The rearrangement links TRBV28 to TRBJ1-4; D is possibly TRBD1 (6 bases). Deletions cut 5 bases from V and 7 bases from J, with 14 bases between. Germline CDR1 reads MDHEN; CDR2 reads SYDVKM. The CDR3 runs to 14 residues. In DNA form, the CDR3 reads TGTGCCAGCAGTAGGGGGTTCCGGAGTGAAAAACTGTTTTTT. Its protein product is CASSRGFRSEKLFF.

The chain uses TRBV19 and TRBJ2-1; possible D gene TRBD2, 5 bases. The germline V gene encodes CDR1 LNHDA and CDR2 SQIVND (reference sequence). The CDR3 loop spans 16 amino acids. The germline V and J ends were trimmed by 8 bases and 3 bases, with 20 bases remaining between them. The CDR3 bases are TGTGCCAGTTGCCCATACACTAGTCACCTCTACAATGAGCAGTTCTTC. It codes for CASCPYTSHLYNEQFF.

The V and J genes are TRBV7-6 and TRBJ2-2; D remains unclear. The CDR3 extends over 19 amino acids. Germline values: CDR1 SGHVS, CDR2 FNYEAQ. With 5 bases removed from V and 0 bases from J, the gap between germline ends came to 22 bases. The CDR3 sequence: CASSPAPGTEYANTGELFF. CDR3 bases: TGTGCCAGCAGCCCCGCCCCCGGTACAGAGTACGCGAACACCGGGGAGCTGTTTTTT.

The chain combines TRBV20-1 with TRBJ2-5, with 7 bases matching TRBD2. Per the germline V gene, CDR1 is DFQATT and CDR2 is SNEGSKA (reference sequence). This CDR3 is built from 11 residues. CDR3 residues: CLGGGQETQYF. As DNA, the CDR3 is TGCCTGGGGGGAGGGCAAGAGACCCAGTACTTC.

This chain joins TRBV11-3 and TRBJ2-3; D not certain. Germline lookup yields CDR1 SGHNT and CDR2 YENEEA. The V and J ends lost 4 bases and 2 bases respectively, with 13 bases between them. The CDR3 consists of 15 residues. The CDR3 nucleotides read TGTGCCAGCAGCTCCAGACTGGATTACACAGATACGCAGTATTTT. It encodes CASSSRLDYTDTQYF.

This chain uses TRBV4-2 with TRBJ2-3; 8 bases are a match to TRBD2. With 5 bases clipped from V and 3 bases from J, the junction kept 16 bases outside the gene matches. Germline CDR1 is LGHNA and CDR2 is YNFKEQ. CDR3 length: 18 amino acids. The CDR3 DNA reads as TGTGCCAGCAGCTCCTCTCAGGCGGGAGGAATTGGTACAGATACGCAGTATTTT. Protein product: CASSSSQAGGIGTDTQYF.

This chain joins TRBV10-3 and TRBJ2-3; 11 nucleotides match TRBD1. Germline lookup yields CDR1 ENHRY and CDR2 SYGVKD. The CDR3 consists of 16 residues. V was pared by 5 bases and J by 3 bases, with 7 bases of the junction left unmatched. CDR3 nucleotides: TGTGCCATCAGTACACCCGGGACAGGGGGGACAGATACGCAGTATTTT. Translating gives CAISTPGTGGTDTQYF.

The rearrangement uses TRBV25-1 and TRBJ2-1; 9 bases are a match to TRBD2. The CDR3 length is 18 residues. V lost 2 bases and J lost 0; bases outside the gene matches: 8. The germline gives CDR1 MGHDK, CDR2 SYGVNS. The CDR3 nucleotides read TGTGCCAGCAGTGAAAGCGCCGATAGCGGGAGCTCCTACAATGAGCAGTTCTTC. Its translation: CASSESADSGSSYNEQFF.

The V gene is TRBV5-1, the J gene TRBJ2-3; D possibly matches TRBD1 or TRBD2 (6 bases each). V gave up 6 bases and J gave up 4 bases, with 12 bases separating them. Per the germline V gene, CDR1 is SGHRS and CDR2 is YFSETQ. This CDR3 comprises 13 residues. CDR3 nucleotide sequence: TGCGCCAGCAATGGGGGGCGCGCAGATACGCAGTATTTT. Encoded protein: CASNGGRADTQYF.